Below, 19 T cell receptor beta chains from the same sample are listed, as sequenced in a study of T-cell reconstitution after alpha-beta-depleted transplantation in children. This sample's TCRbeta library carried unique molecular identifier barcodes. TCRdb itself ran the PCR reads through MiXCR, one entry per CDR3 protein. The sample contains almost 400,000 distinct CDR3 sequences, around 20% of which appear only once. The sequences come from PBMCs from the stem cell graft donor, collected from the stem cell graft. The receptors come from a human donor who donated a stem cell graft to a child with acute myeloid leukemia.

The V call is TRBV4-1, the J call TRBJ2-7; possible D gene TRBD1, 6 bases. CDR3 length: 17 amino acids. Germline values: CDR1 MGHRA, CDR2 YSYEKL. V was trimmed by 1 base and J by 2 bases, leaving 18 bases between them. The CDR3 region is CASSQADRTTGAYEQYF. CDR3 nucleotides: TGCGCCAGCAGCCAAGCTGACCGCACGACAGGAGCCTACGAGCAGTACTTC.

This clonotype was counted at least ten times. The V call is TRBV4-2, the J call TRBJ2-3; TRBD2 agrees at 7 bases. The trim removed 1 base at V and 3 bases at J, leaving 7 bases unmatched. Germline V gene sequence: CDR1 LGHNA, CDR2 YNFKEQ. The CDR3 sequence is 16 residues long. The CDR3 loop reads CASSQVAGAETDTQYF. CDR3 DNA sequence: TGTGCCAGCAGCCAAGTTGCGGGAGCTGAGACAGATACGCAGTATTTT.

This clonotype was counted a few times. V is TRBV29-1 and J is TRBJ1-1, with D possibly being TRBD1 (5 bases). The V end lost 0 bases, the J end lost 1 base, and 6 bases lay between the germline ends. In germline, CDR1 is SQVTM, CDR2 ANQGSEA. The CDR3 has 13 residues. CDR3 loop: CSVEDGGNTEAFF. The CDR3 DNA is TGCAGCGTTGAAGACGGGGGGAACACTGAAGCTTTCTTT.

This clonotype has only one observation. This may stem from a read error, because a much larger clone lies one nucleotide away. The chain has TRBV24-1 and TRBJ2-1; 11 nucleotides line up with TRBD2. CDR1 is KGHDR and CDR2 is SFDVKD in the germline V gene. The J segment lost 5 bases and the V segment lost 8 bases, leaving 4 bases of the junction unmatched. This CDR3 is 14 amino acids long. The DNA for the CDR3 is TGTGCCACCAAGGGACTAGCGGACGACAATGAGCAGTTCTTC. Protein: CATKGLADDNEQFF.

The V gene is TRBV20-1, the J gene TRBJ2-7; D unclear. V shed 0 bases and J shed 0 bases, with 12 bases lying between them. The CDR3 loop spans 15 amino acids. The germline CDR1 and CDR2 sequences are DFQATT and SNEGSKA (reference sequence). The CDR3 protein is CSARDRAHPSYEQYF. In DNA form, the CDR3 reads TGCAGTGCTAGAGATCGAGCGCACCCCTCCTACGAGCAGTACTTC.

In this sample, this clonotype turned up a few times. This rearrangement joins TRBV2 to TRBJ2-1; D gene ambiguous. Germline V gene sequence: CDR1 SNHLY, CDR2 FYNNEI. This CDR3 is 15 amino acids long. V was shortened by 7 bases and J by 0 bases, with 13 bases between the two germline ends. This CDR3 reads CASKSGVTSYNEQFF. The CDR3 DNA reads TGTGCCAGCAAATCTGGGGTTACCTCCTACAATGAGCAGTTCTTC.

The chain employs TRBV11-2 and TRBJ1-5, with a weak D call TRBD1 (5 bases). The CDR3 contains 14 residues. Trimming removed 2 bases from V and 4 bases from J, with 9 bases in between. CDR1 SGHAT and CDR2 FQNNGV come from the germline V gene. The CDR3 reads CASSLQGRNQPQHF. CDR3 DNA sequence: TGTGCCAGCAGCTTACAGGGTAGAAATCAGCCCCAGCATTTT.

There are a few counts of this clonotype. V is TRBV4-2 and J is TRBJ1-2, with 10 nucleotides matching TRBD1. CDR1 and CDR2 from the germline V gene are LGHNA and YNFKEQ. Losses at the gene ends were 3 bases for V and 4 bases for J; bases not matched to a gene: 2. The CDR3 has 14 residues. In nucleotides, the CDR3 is TGTGCCAGCAGCCATCGGGACAGGGGCTATGGCTACACCTTC. Its protein is CASSHRDRGYGYTF.

On this clonotype: A much bigger clone sits one base away, suggesting this may be a read error. The chain recombines TRBV28 with TRBJ2-1; no clear D. CDR3 size: 15 residues. Trimming pared 7 bases from V and 6 bases from J, leaving 19 bases between. Germline V gene data show CDR1 as MDHEN and CDR2 as SYDVKM. The CDR3 DNA is TGTGCCAGCACCCTGACATGGTGGCCAATCAATGAGCAGTTCTTC. This sequence encodes CASTLTWWPINEQFF.

This chain uses TRBV6-5 with TRBJ2-2; TRBD1 might be the D (5 bases). Germline lookup yields CDR1 MNHEY and CDR2 SVGAGI. This CDR3 is 16 amino acids long. The V end was cut by 4 bases, the J end by 6 bases, with 18 bases between. Here the CDR3 DNA reads TGTGCCAGCAGTTCCGGATCCAGGGCACGGGCCGGGGAGCTGTTTTTT. It yields the protein CASSSGSRARAGELFF.

This clonotype occurred many times. The chain employs TRBV29-1 and TRBJ1-5; D remains unclear. With 5 bases removed from V and 5 bases from J, the gap between germline ends came to 10 bases. The CDR3 is made up of 12 amino acids. In germline, CDR1 is SQVTM, CDR2 ANQGSEA. CDR3 in amino acids: CSVNESDQPQHF. The CDR3 region has the DNA TGCAGCGTTAACGAGAGTGATCAGCCCCAGCATTTT.

This clonotype was counted between two and nine times. The rearrangement uses TRBV5-1 and TRBJ2-1; 7 nucleotides agree with TRBD2. Germline V gene lookup returns CDR1 SGHRS and CDR2 YFSETQ. The CDR3 extends over 16 amino acids. After removal of 3 bases from V and 2 bases from J, the junction contained 8 bases not matched to a gene. CDR3 amino acids: CASSYRGSNTYNEQFF. CDR3 nucleotide sequence: TGCGCCAGCAGCTACCGCGGGAGTAACACCTACAATGAGCAGTTCTTC. The full variable domain, in which reference TRBV5-1 and TRBJ2-1 provide the parts outside the CDR3, is KAGVTQTPRYLIKTRGQQVTLSCSPISGHRSVSWYQQTPGQGLQFLFEYFSETQRNKGNFPGRFSGRQFSNSRSEMNVSTLELGDSALYLCASSYRGSNTYNEQFFGPGTRLTVL.

V is TRBV20-1 and J is TRBJ1-5, with TRBD1 matching over 8 bases. V lost 3 bases, J lost 6 bases, and 7 bases stayed unmatched. Germline V CDR1 and CDR2: DFQATT, SNEGSKA (reference sequence). The CDR3 runs to 14 residues. CDR3 region: CSARQGAPGQPQHF. CDR3 nucleotides: TGCAGTGCTAGGCAGGGGGCGCCGGGTCAGCCCCAGCATTTT.

This clonotype came up a few times. CDR3: CASSQVSGLAGEQFF. As DNA, the CDR3 is TGCGCCAGCAGCCAAGTGTCGGGACTAGCGGGAGAGCAGTTCTTC. The chain has TRBV4-1 and TRBJ2-1, with 13 nucleotides matching TRBD2. CDR3 length: 15 amino acids. Trimming removed 1 base from V and 10 bases from J; junction bases left unmatched: 4. CDR1 MGHRA and CDR2 YSYEKL come from the germline V gene.

In this sample, this clonotype turned up a few times. The gene calls are TRBV27 and TRBJ2-7; 11 bases line up with TRBD1. V was clipped by 2 bases and J by 2 bases; unmatched bases: 8. CDR3 length: 17 residues. Germline lookup yields CDR1 MNHEY and CDR2 SMNVEV (reference sequence). CDR3 in amino acids: CASSLRYQGQGAYEQYF. In nucleotides, the CDR3 is TGTGCCAGCAGTTTAAGGTACCAGGGACAGGGGGCCTACGAGCAGTACTTC.

This clonotype was observed once. The rearrangement uses TRBV4-1 and TRBJ2-3; D call uncertain. Germline V CDR1 and CDR2: MGHRA, YSYEKL. The CDR3 covers 15 residues. V lost 6 bases, J lost 1 base, and 14 bases lay in between. As DNA, the CDR3 is TGCGCCAGCAGGGATCTACTCCGGGGCACAGATACGCAGTATTTT. Translation: CASRDLLRGTDTQYF.

This clonotype appeared a few times. This chain joins TRBV11-2 and TRBJ2-7, with 7 bases aligning to TRBD2. The V gene's germline CDR1 is SGHAT and CDR2 FQNNGV. Losses at the gene ends were 2 bases for V and 0 bases for J; bases not matched to a gene: 7. The CDR3 has 16 amino acids. The CDR3 bases are TGTGCCAGCAGCTTAATGGGAGGGTTGAGCTCCTACGAGCAGTACTTC. Translating gives CASSLMGGLSSYEQYF.

The chain joins TRBV7-3 to TRBJ2-2, with 7 bases fitting TRBD1. V shed 4 bases and J 4 bases; nucleotides not matched to a gene: 6. Germline V lookup: CDR1 SGHTA, CDR2 FQGTGA. The CDR3 has 15 amino acids. The CDR3 region is CASSSRQGSTGELFF. The CDR3 DNA reads TGTGCCAGCAGCTCGCGACAGGGTAGCACCGGGGAGCTGTTTTTT.

In its sample, this clonotype was seen many times. The chain has TRBV20-1 and TRBJ2-1; D assignment may be TRBD1 or TRBD2 (5 bases each). The CDR3 spans 14 residues. Germline lookup yields CDR1 DFQATT and CDR2 SNEGSKA (reference sequence). V was shortened by 3 bases and J by 4 bases, with 13 bases between the two germline ends. The CDR3, as DNA: TGCAGTGCTAGTGCCGGGACCCTTTACAATGAGCAGTTCTTC. This sequence encodes CSASAGTLYNEQFF.